This TCR beta chain was captured by sequencing in a study of radiation and T cells in renal cell carcinoma. Clones were sequenced by immunoSEQ multiplex PCR, and TCRdb holds only the in-frame ones, with some missing. Among approximately 140,000 clones listed, roughly 90% were seen once. Between the trimmed V and J ends, which lost 3 bases and 6 bases, there was a span of 11 bases. This CDR3 is 13 amino acids long. In germline, CDR1 is KGHSH, CDR2 LQKENI. Time point indicated: baseline pretreatment blood. Regarding treatment: 15 Gy SBRT to primary tumor, nephrectomy 4 weeks later. The tumor was a clear cell renal cell carcinoma.

The source material was blood, sampled from a patient whose treatment included radiotherapy and nephrectomy. V gene TRBV18 combines with J gene TRBJ1-2; D is unclear. The receptor's source is a woman in her 70s with renal cell carcinoma. Here the CDR3 DNA reads TGTGCCAGCTCACCCGGTGAGCACAATGGCTACACCTTC. This codes for CASSPGEHNGYTF.